This TCR beta chain was sequenced during a study of cytomegalovirus exposure and HLA in healthy donors. The PCR made use of 60 Vbeta and 13 Jbeta primers. Method: immunoSEQ multiplex PCR; TCRdb's copy keeps in-frame clones and lacks some. Among over 200,000 clones listed, more than 70% were seen once. The CDR3 covers 15 residues. With 4 bases clipped from V and 5 bases from J, the junction kept 3 bases outside the gene matches. Germline CDR1 is SEHNR and CDR2 is FQNEAQ (reference sequence). The J gene is TRBJ2-3, the V gene TRBV7-9; 13 nucleotides line up with TRBD2. The specimen sequenced was PBMCs. The clonotype comes from a human donor in good health. The CDR3 sequence is CASSSRTSGGDTQYF. The DNA for the CDR3 is TGTGCCAGCAGCTCCCGGACTAGCGGGGGAGATACGCAGTATTTT.